This T cell receptor (beta chain) was observed in a study of shared clonotypes between healthy human individuals. Germline values: CDR1 MDHEN, CDR2 SYDVKM. Trimming pared 3 bases from V and 3 bases from J, leaving 24 bases between. CDR3 length: 18 amino acids. Deep level was the assay's run setting. Under the authors' procedure: In the immunoSEQ data, sequences were junction-only and lacked quality scores, so filtering differed. This table comes from immunoSEQ multiplex PCR, and its TCRdb copy is limited to in-frame clones, with some not included. That table gives V, J and clone size, and the DNA gave D and trimming. The sample lists about 320,000 clones; around 87% were seen once.

This TCR was recovered from a man between 18 and 29 years old in good health. This chain uses TRBV28 with TRBJ2-7; D remains ambiguous. The sequenced sample was memory CD8+ T cells sorted from blood. The sample's subset: CD45RO+ cells pooled with CCR7-negative TemRA cells. The CDR3 spells CASSFAEVRIGSLYEQYF. The CDR3 nucleotides are TGTGCCAGCAGTTTTGCGGAAGTACGAATCGGCTCCCTCTACGAGCAGTACTTC.